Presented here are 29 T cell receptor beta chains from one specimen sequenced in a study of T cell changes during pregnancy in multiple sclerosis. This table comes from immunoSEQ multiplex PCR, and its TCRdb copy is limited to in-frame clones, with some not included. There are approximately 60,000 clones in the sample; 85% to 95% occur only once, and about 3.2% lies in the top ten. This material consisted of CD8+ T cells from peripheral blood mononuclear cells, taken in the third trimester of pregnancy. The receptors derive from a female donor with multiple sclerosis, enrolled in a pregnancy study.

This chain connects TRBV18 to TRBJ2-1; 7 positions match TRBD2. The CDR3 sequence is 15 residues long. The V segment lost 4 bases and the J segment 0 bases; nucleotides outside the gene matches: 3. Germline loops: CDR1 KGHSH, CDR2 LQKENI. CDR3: CASSLSGNSYNEQFF. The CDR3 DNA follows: TGTGCCAGCTCACTCAGCGGGAACTCCTACAATGAGCAGTTCTTC.

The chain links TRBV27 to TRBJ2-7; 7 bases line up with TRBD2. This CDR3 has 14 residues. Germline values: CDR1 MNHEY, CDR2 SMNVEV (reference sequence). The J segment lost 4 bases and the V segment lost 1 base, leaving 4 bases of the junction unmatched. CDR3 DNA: TGTGCCAGCAGTTTATTCGCGGGAGTGTACGAGCAGTACTTC. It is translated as CASSLFAGVYEQYF.

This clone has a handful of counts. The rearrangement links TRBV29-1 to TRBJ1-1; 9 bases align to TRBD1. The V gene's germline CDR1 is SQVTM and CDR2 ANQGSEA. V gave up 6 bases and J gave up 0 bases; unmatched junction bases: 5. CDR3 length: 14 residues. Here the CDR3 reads CSVRQGDMNTEAFF. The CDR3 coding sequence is TGCAGCGTCCGACAGGGGGATATGAACACTGAAGCTTTCTTT.

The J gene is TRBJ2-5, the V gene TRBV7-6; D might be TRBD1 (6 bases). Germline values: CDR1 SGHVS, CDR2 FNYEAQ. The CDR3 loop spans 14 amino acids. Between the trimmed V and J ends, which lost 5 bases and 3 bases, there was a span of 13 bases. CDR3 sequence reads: CASSLYRVEETQYF. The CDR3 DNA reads TGTGCCAGCAGCCTCTACAGGGTCGAAGAGACCCAGTACTTC.

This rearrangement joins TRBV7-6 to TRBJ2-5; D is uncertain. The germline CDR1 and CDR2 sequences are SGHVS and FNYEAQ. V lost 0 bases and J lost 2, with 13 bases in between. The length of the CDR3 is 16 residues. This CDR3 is CASSLATIDGQETQYF. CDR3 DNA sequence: TGTGCCAGCAGCTTAGCCACCATCGACGGGCAAGAGACCCAGTACTTC.

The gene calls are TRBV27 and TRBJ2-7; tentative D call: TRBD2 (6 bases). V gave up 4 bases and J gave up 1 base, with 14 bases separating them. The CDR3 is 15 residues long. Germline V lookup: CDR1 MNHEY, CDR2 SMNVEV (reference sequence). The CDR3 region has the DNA TGTGCCAGCAGTTATGCAGGGCGGGGTTCCTACGAGCAGTACTTC. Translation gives CASSYAGRGSYEQYF.

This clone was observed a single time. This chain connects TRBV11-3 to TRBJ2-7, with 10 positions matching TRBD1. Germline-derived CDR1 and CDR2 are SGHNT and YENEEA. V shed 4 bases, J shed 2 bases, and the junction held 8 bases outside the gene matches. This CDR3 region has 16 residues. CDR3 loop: CASSSSGTGDPYEQYF. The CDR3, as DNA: TGTGCCAGCAGCTCATCAGGGACAGGGGACCCCTACGAGCAGTACTTC.

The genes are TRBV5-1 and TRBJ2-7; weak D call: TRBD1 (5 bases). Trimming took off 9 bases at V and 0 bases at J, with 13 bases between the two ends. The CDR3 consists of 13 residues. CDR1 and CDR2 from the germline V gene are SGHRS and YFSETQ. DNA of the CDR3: TGCGCCACTGCCGACAGTTCCTCCTACGAGCAGTACTTC. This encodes CATADSSSYEQYF.

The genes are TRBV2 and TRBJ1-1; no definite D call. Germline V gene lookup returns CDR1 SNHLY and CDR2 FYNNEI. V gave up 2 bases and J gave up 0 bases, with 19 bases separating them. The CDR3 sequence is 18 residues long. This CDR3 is CASSEIPRTLSVNTEAFF. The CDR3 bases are TGTGCCAGCAGTGAAATCCCGAGAACGTTGTCGGTGAACACTGAAGCTTTCTTT.

The CDR3 DNA follows: TGTGCCAGCAGTCTCGGACTAGCGGGAAACTACGAGCAGTACTTC. It codes for CASSLGLAGNYEQYF. V is TRBV6-5 and J is TRBJ2-7; 12 nucleotides agree with TRBD2. Germline loops: CDR1 MNHEY, CDR2 SVGAGI. The CDR3 extends over 15 amino acids. J gave up 3 bases and V 5 bases, and 5 bases lay outside the gene matches.

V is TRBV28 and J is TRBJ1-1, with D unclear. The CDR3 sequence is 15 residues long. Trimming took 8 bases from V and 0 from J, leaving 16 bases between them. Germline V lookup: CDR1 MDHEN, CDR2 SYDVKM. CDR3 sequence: CASPSSGGLNTEAFF. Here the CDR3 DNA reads TGTGCCAGCCCCTCCTCGGGAGGCTTGAACACTGAAGCTTTCTTT.

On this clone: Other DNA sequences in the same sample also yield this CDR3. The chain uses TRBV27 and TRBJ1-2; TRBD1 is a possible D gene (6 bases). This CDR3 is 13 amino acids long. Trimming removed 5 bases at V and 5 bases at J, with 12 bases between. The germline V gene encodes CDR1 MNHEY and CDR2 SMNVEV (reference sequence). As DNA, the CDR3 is TGTGCCAGCAGTCAAGGACAGACGTATGGCTACACCTTC. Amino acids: CASSQGQTYGYTF.

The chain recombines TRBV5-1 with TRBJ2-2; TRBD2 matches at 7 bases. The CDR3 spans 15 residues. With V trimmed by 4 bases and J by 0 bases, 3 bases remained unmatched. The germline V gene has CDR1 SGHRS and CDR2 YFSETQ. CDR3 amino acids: CASSTGLSNTGELFF. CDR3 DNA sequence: TGCGCCAGCAGCACGGGACTATCGAACACCGGGGAGCTGTTTTTT.

The CDR3 spells CASSESSGGTGNEQFF. The CDR3 DNA reads TGTGCCAGCAGTGAATCTTCGGGAGGAACGGGCAATGAGCAGTTCTTC. The chain is built from TRBV2 and TRBJ2-1, with 7 bases that match TRBD2. Germline V gene sequence: CDR1 SNHLY, CDR2 FYNNEI. There are 16 residues in the CDR3. Losses at the gene ends were 2 bases for V and 6 bases for J; bases not matched to a gene: 10.

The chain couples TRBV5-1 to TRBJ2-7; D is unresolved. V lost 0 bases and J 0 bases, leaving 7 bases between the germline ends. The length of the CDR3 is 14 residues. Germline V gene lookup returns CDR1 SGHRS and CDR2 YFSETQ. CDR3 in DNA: TGCGCCAGCAGCTTGGTTGAGTACTCCTACGAGCAGTACTTC. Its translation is CASSLVEYSYEQYF.

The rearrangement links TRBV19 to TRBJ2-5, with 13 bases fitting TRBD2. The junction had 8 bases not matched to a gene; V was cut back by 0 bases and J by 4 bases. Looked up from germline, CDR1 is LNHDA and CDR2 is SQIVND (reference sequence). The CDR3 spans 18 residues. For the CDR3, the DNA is TGTGCCAGTAGTATAGATTCAGGACTAGCGGGAGAAAGAGAGACCCAGTACTTC. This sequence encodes CASSIDSGLAGERETQYF.

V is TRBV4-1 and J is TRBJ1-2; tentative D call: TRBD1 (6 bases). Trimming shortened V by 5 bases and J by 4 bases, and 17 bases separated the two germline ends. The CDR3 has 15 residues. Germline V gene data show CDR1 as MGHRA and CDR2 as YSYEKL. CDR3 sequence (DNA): TGCGCCAGCAGCAACCTCGGGACACAGATCTATGGCTACACCTTC. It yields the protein CASSNLGTQIYGYTF.

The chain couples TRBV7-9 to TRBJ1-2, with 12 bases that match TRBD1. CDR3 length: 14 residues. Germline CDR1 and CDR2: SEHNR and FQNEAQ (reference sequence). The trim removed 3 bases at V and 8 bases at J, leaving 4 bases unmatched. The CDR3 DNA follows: TGTGCCAGCAGCTTCGGCGGGACAGGGGGCGGCTACACCTTC. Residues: CASSFGGTGGGYTF.

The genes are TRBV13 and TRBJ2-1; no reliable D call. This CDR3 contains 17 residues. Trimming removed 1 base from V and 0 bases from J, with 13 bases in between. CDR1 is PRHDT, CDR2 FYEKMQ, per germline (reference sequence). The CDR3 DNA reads TGTGCCAGCAGCTTAGCTGGTAGTGATAGCTCCTACAATGAGCAGTTCTTC. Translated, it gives CASSLAGSDSSYNEQFF.

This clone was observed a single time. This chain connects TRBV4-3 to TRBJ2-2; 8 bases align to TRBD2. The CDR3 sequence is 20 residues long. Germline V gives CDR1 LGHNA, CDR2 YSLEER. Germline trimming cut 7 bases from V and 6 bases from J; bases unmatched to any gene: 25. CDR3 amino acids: CASILGRGTSGSSLAGELFF. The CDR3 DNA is TGCGCCAGCATCCTAGGGCGGGGGACTAGTGGAAGTAGCTTGGCCGGGGAGCTGTTTTTT.

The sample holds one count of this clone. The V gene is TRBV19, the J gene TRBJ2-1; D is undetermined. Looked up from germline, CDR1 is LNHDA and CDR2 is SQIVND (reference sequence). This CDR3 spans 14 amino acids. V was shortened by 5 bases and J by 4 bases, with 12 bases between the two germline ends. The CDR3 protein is CASSYPGLYNEQFF. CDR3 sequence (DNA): TGTGCCAGTAGTTATCCAGGTTTATACAATGAGCAGTTCTTC.

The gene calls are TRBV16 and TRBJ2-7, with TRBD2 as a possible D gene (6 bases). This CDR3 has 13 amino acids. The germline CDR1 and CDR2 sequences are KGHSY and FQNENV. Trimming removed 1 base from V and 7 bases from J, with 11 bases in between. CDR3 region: CASSQWEAGEQYF. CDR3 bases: TGTGCCAGCAGCCAATGGGAAGCGGGTGAGCAGTACTTC.

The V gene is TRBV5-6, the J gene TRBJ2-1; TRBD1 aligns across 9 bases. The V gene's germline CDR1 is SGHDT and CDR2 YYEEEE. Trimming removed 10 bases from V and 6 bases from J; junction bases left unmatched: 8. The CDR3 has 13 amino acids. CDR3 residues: CAEGGQGGNEQFF. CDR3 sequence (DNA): TGTGCCGAGGGGGGACAGGGAGGCAATGAGCAGTTCTTC. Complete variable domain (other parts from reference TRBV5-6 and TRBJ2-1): DAGVTQSPTHLIKTRGQQVTLRCSPKSGHDTVSWYQQALGQGPQFIFQYYEEEERQRGNFPDRFSGHQFPNYSSELNVNALLLGDSALYLCAEGGQGGNEQFFGPGTRLTVL.

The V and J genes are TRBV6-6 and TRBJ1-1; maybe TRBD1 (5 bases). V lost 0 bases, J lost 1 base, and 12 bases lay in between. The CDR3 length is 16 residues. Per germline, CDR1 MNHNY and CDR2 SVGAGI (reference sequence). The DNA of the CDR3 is TGTGCCAGCAGTTACTCGTCCGACAGAACGAACACTGAAGCTTTCTTT. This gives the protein CASSYSSDRTNTEAFF.

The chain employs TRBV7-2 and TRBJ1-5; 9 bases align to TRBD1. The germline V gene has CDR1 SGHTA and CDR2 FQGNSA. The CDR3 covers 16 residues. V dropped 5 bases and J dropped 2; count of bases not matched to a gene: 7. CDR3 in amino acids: CASSPGTGRRNQPQHF. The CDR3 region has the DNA TGTGCCAGCAGCCCCGGGACAGGGCGCCGCAATCAGCCCCAGCATTTT. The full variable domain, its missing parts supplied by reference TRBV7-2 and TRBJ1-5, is GAGVSQSPSNKVTEKGKDVELRCDPISGHTALYWYRQSLGQGLEFLIYFQGNSAPDKSGLPSDRFSAERTGGSVSTLTIQRTQQEDSAVYLCASSPGTGRRNQPQHFGDGTRLSIL.

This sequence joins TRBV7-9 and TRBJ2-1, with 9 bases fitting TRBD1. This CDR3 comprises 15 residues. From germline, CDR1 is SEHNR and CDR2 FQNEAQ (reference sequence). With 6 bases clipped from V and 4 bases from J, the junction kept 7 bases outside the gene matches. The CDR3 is CASSPAGQGYNEQFF. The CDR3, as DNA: TGTGCCAGCAGTCCAGCGGGACAGGGATACAATGAGCAGTTCTTC. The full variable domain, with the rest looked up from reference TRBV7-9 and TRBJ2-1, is DTGVSQNPRHKITKRGQNVTFRCDPISEHNRLYWYRQTLGQGPEFLTYFQNEAQLEKSRLLSDRFSAERPKGSFSTLEIQRTEQGDSAMYLCASSPAGQGYNEQFFGPGTRLTVL.

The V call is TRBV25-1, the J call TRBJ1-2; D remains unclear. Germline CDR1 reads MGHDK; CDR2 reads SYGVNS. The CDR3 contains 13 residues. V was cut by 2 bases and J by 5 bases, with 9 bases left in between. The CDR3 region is CASSEPNSYGYTF. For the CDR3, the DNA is TGTGCCAGCAGTGAACCAAACAGTTATGGCTACACCTTC.

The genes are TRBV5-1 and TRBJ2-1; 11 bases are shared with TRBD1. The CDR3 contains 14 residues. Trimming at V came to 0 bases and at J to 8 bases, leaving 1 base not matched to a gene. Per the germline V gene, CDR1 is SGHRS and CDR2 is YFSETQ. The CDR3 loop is CASSLGTGGDEQFF. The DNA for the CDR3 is TGCGCCAGCAGCTTGGGGACAGGGGGCGATGAGCAGTTCTTC.

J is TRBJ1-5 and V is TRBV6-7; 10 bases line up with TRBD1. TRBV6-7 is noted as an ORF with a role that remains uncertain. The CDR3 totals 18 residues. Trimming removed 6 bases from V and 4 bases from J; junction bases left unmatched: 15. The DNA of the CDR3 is TGTGCCAGCAGAAATATGCGCCGGGACAGGGGTGGGAATCAGCCCCAGCATTTT. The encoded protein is CASRNMRRDRGGNQPQHF.